These 22 T cell receptor beta chains were sequenced from one sample in a study of blood T cell repertoires in COVID-19 (dated by TCRdb to 2020 to 2021). The receptor library was made with the immunoSEQ multiplex PCR assay. This is the immuneACCESS table as TCRdb keeps it, with only in-frame sequences that have V and J called. A part of the clones is gone; compared with another copy, unresolved V genes explain less than half, and the rest is unexplained. A total of about 240,000 clones appear in this sample, approximately 85% of them only once. The top ten hold 9% to 15% of the sample. What was sequenced was peripheral blood. All receptors derive from an elderly man with acute or convalescent COVID-19.

The V call is TRBV5-4, the J call TRBJ1-4; D gene uncertain. The CDR3 sequence is 13 residues long. The V end was cut by 2 bases, the J end by 6 bases, with 8 bases between. CDR1 is SGHNT and CDR2 is YYREEE in the germline V gene (reference sequence). CDR3 DNA sequence: TGTGCCAGCAGCTTCGAGCGGGATGAAAAACTGTTTTTT. Translating it yields CASSFERDEKLFF.

Here the CDR3 DNA reads TGTGCCAGTACTACAAGGGGAATCCAGCATTTT. Residues: CASTTRGIQHF. This chain connects TRBV19 to TRBJ1-5, with D tentatively TRBD1 (5 bases). Germline V gene data show CDR1 as LNHDA and CDR2 as SQIVND (reference sequence). V was cut by 7 bases and J by 12 bases, with 13 bases left in between. The CDR3 runs 11 residues.

This rearrangement joins TRBV28 to TRBJ2-3; D is perhaps TRBD1 (7 bases). The germline gives CDR1 MDHEN, CDR2 SYDVKM. CDR3 length: 14 amino acids. V was cut by 8 bases and J by 2 bases, with 14 bases left in between. In DNA form, the CDR3 reads TGTGCCAGCGGAGGGGACAGTCTCACAGATACGCAGTATTTT. This translates into CASGGDSLTDTQYF. The variable domain in full, completed from reference TRBV28 and TRBJ2-3, reads DVKVTQSSRYLVKRTGEKVFLECVQDMDHENMFWYRQDPGLGLRLIYFSYDVKMKEKGDIPEGYSVSREKKERFSLILESASTNQTSMYLCASGGDSLTDTQYFGPGTRLTVL.

V usage is TRBV19 and J usage is TRBJ1-5; 11 bases line up with TRBD1. J was trimmed by 7 bases and V by 3 bases; bases with no gene match: 5. The CDR3 has 15 residues. Per germline, CDR1 LNHDA and CDR2 SQIVND (reference sequence). DNA of the CDR3: TGTGCCAGTAGTATGGGGACAGGGGGGAGACAGCCCCAGCATTTT. This translates into CASSMGTGGRQPQHF.

This clone was recorded once. The V gene is TRBV6-6, the J gene TRBJ1-5; maybe TRBD1 (6 bases). CDR1 MNHNY and CDR2 SVGAGI come from the germline V gene (reference sequence). Trimming cost V 4 bases and J 3 bases, with 10 bases left between them. The CDR3 spans 14 residues. Here the CDR3 DNA reads TGTGCCAGCAGTTCCAACAGGGACAATCAGCCCCAGCATTTT. As protein: CASSSNRDNQPQHF.

The CDR3 coding sequence is TGTGCCACCGCCCCGGGACAGGGGACAGATACGCAGTATTTT. It codes for CATAPGQGTDTQYF. The V gene is TRBV9, the J gene TRBJ2-3; 10 bases are a match to TRBD1. There are 14 residues in the CDR3. V gave up 9 bases and J gave up 3 bases; unmatched junction bases: 7. Germline V gene sequence: CDR1 SGDLS, CDR2 YYNGEE.

The chain couples TRBV28 to TRBJ1-1; D unclear. This CDR3 contains 15 residues. V gave up 2 bases and J gave up 1 base, with 11 bases separating them. Germline values: CDR1 MDHEN, CDR2 SYDVKM. The CDR3 is CASSLLAGSNTEAFF. In DNA, the CDR3 is TGTGCCAGCAGTTTACTGGCAGGATCGAACACTGAAGCTTTCTTT.

The V gene is TRBV19, the J gene TRBJ1-1; 12 bases are shared with TRBD1. This CDR3 spans 16 amino acids. CDR1 is LNHDA and CDR2 is SQIVND in the germline V gene (reference sequence). J gave up 3 bases and V 5 bases, and 7 bases lay outside the gene matches. The CDR3 DNA is TGTGCCAGTAGTGTGGGACAGGGGGCGTTCGACACTGAAGCTTTCTTT. It encodes CASSVGQGAFDTEAFF.

The V call is TRBV11-2, the J call TRBJ1-2; the D gene is possibly TRBD1 (6 bases). The V end lost 5 bases, the J end lost 8 bases, and 21 bases lay between the germline ends. The CDR3 runs to 15 residues. Germline V gives CDR1 SGHAT, CDR2 FQNNGV. This CDR3 reads CASSPGRGPVGGYTF. The DNA of the CDR3 is TGTGCCAGCAGCCCCGGGCGGGGGCCCGTCGGCGGCTACACCTTC.

V gene TRBV9 combines with J gene TRBJ1-5; D might be TRBD1 (6 bases). CDR3 length equals 15 residues. Germline CDR1 SGDLS, CDR2 YYNGEE. V was pared by 3 bases and J by 2 bases, with 12 bases between. This chain's CDR3 is CASSAGAEGNQPQHF. For the CDR3, the DNA is TGTGCCAGCAGCGCAGGGGCTGAGGGCAATCAGCCCCAGCATTTT.

This rearrangement joins TRBV6-4 to TRBJ2-2; the D gene is possibly TRBD2 (5 bases). This CDR3 is 15 amino acids long. Germline CDR1 is MRHNA and CDR2 is SNTAGT. Between the trimmed V and J ends, which lost 5 bases and 6 bases, there was a span of 16 bases. The CDR3 DNA sequence: TGTGCCAGCAGTTGGAGCGGAGCGATGGCCGGGGAGCTGTTTTTT. Protein: CASSWSGAMAGELFF.

The genes are TRBV5-1 and TRBJ2-1; TRBD2 matches 10 bases. The germline CDR1 and CDR2 sequences are SGHRS and YFSETQ. The CDR3 sequence is 16 residues long. Trimming cost V 0 bases and J 6 bases; bases outside gene matches: 6. The CDR3 region has the DNA TGCGCCAGCAGCTTGGGGGTACTAGCGGGAATCAATGAGCAGTTCTTC. It translates to CASSLGVLAGINEQFF.

This clone was seen a few times. The chain uses TRBV19 and TRBJ2-7, with 9 bases identical to TRBD2. With 4 bases clipped from V and 1 base from J, the junction kept 2 bases outside the gene matches. This CDR3 comprises 14 residues. CDR1 LNHDA and CDR2 SQIVND come from the germline V gene (reference sequence). The CDR3 loop reads CASSTSGGSYEQYF. Here the CDR3 DNA reads TGTGCCAGTAGTACCAGCGGGGGGTCCTACGAGCAGTACTTC. Combining the CDR3 with reference TRBV19 and TRBJ2-7 gives the whole variable domain DGGITQSPKYLFRKEGQNVTLSCEQNLNHDAMYWYRQDPGQGLRLIYYSQIVNDFQKGDIAEGYSVSREKKESFPLTVTSAQKNPTAFYLCASSTSGGSYEQYFGPGTRLTVT.

CDR3 nucleotides: TGTGCCAGCGGGTCCACAGGGGTTGAGAGGCCCCTCCACTTT. It codes for CASGSTGVERPLHF. The chain uses TRBV7-9 and TRBJ1-6; 7 bases align to TRBD1. The CDR3 has 14 amino acids. Germline values: CDR1 SEHNR, CDR2 FQNEAQ (reference sequence). After removal of 8 bases from V and 13 bases from J, the junction contained 14 bases not matched to a gene. Variable domain in full (rest from reference TRBV7-9 and TRBJ1-6): DTGVSQNPRHKITKRGQNVTFRCDPISEHNRLYWYRQTLGQGPEFLTYFQNEAQLEKSRLLSDRFSAERPKGSFSTLEIQRTEQGDSAMYLCASGSTGVERPLHFGNGTRLTVT.

Only one count was recorded for this clone. This rearrangement joins TRBV19 to TRBJ1-5; TRBD1 matches 8 bases. V shed 1 base and J 4 bases; nucleotides not matched to a gene: 6. Germline V CDR1 and CDR2: LNHDA, SQIVND (reference sequence). CDR3 length equals 16 residues. CDR3 sequence reads: CASSIVGTGENQPQHF. As DNA, the CDR3 is TGTGCCAGTAGTATAGTTGGGACAGGCGAGAATCAGCCCCAGCATTTT.

The V gene is TRBV4-2, the J gene TRBJ1-4; 8 nucleotides line up with TRBD1. CDR1 and CDR2 (germline): LGHNA, YNFKEQ. Trimming removed 1 base from V and 2 bases from J; junction bases left unmatched: 6. CDR3 length: 17 amino acids. The CDR3 region has the DNA TGTGCCAGCAGCCAAGCCTCAGACAGGGGCACTAATGAAAAACTGTTTTTT. As protein: CASSQASDRGTNEKLFF.

The gene calls are TRBV29-1 and TRBJ2-1, with D perhaps TRBD1 (6 bases). CDR1 and CDR2 (germline): SQVTM, ANQGSEA. Trimming stripped 0 bases from V and 0 bases from J, with 12 bases between. The CDR3 sequence is 16 residues long. DNA of the CDR3: TGCAGCGTTGAAGATCTTTACAGGGCCTCCTACAATGAGCAGTTCTTC. Protein sequence: CSVEDLYRASYNEQFF.

V is TRBV5-1 and J is TRBJ2-5; TRBD1 might be the D (6 bases). The germline V gene encodes CDR1 SGHRS and CDR2 YFSETQ. V lost 0 bases to trimming and J lost 3 bases, with 6 bases between them. The length of the CDR3 is 13 residues. CDR3 in amino acids: CASSLEGEETQYF. CDR3 nucleotide sequence: TGCGCCAGCAGCTTGGAGGGGGAAGAGACCCAGTACTTC.

The chain joins TRBV7-2 to TRBJ2-7, with D possibly matching TRBD1 (5 bases). Germline V gene lookup returns CDR1 SGHTA and CDR2 FQGNSA. The germline V and J ends were trimmed by 5 bases and 0 bases, with 11 bases remaining between them. This CDR3 has 14 residues. CDR3 coding DNA: TGTGCCAGCAGCCCCTATACAGGCTCCTACGAGCAGTACTTC. This codes for CASSPYTGSYEQYF.

This sequence joins TRBV28 and TRBJ1-5, with D maybe TRBD1 (6 bases). Germline CDR1 and CDR2: MDHEN and SYDVKM. Trimming cost V 6 bases and J 3 bases, with 21 bases left between them. The CDR3 contains 17 residues. The CDR3 loop reads CASSRTGSLTINQPQHF. CDR3 sequence (DNA): TGTGCCAGCAGCCGAACAGGGTCCCTAACAATCAATCAGCCCCAGCATTTT.

The gene calls are TRBV7-2 and TRBJ1-5; D is perhaps TRBD1 (5 bases). The ends were cut back, 2 bases at V and 4 bases at J, with 12 bases in the middle. Looked up from germline, CDR1 is SGHTA and CDR2 is FQGNSA. The CDR3 spans 15 residues. The CDR3 DNA reads as TGTGCCAGCAGCTTATCCCAGGGTCCAAATCAGCCCCAGCATTTT. Its translation is CASSLSQGPNQPQHF. The full variable domain, completed using reference TRBV7-2 and TRBJ1-5, is GAGVSQSPSNKVTEKGKDVELRCDPISGHTALYWYRQSLGQGLEFLIYFQGNSAPDKSGLPSDRFSAERTGGSVSTLTIQRTQQEDSAVYLCASSLSQGPNQPQHFGDGTRLSIL.

The sample holds a few counts of this clone. The rearrangement links TRBV7-2 to TRBJ1-2; D gene uncertain. V was pared by 1 base and J by 3 bases, with 15 bases between. Germline CDR1 SGHTA, CDR2 FQGNSA. CDR3 length: 16 residues. The chain's CDR3 is CASSLDPNRLYYGYTF. The CDR3 nucleotides read TGTGCCAGCAGCTTAGATCCTAACAGACTATACTATGGCTACACCTTC.